This TCR beta chain is drawn from a study of shared clonotypes between healthy human individuals. TCRdb's copy holds only in-frame clones and misses some; the assay was immunoSEQ multiplex PCR. This sample has millions of clones, with roughly 91% found just once. Germline V gene lookup returns CDR1 MNHNY and CDR2 SVGAGI (reference sequence). The CDR3 is made up of 15 amino acids. V gave up 5 bases and J gave up 2 bases, with 15 bases separating them. The naive CD8 subset, CD45RO-negative cells positively selected for CCR7, excluded terminally differentiated effector memory CD45RA+ cells. This sequence originates from a young man in good health. Some clones in this sample may be carry-over from other donors' samples. The V gene is TRBV6-6, the J gene TRBJ1-1; no clear D gene. Sequences were obtained from naive CD8+ T cells from PBMCs. The CDR3 bases are TGTGCCAGCAGTGTTACCATTTCTAAAAACACTGAAGCTTTCTTT. It translates to CASSVTISKNTEAFF.